This T cell receptor (beta chain) was recovered during a study of blood T cell repertoires in COVID-19. Germline V gene data show CDR1 as LGHNA and CDR2 as YNFKEQ. CDR3 length: 16 residues. The V end lost 0 bases, the J end lost 4 bases, and 13 bases lay between the germline ends. This clone turned up a few times. This CDR3 is also generated by other DNA sequences in the sample. Only in-frame clones appear in the TCRdb table, and some are missing; sequencing was by immunoSEQ multiplex PCR. The sample yields approximately 190,000 clones, 84% seen once. This receptor was identified in a woman aged 70-85 years with active or convalescent COVID-19. J is TRBJ1-5 and V is TRBV4-2, with TRBD1 as a possible D gene (5 bases). Sequenced input: peripheral blood. The CDR3 bases are TGTGCCAGCAGCCAAGAACGGGGGATCCCAAATCAGCCCCAGCATTTT. It specifies CASSQERGIPNQPQHF.